The 22 T cell receptor beta chains below come from one sample, sequenced in a study of beta chain features in type 1 diabetes (dated by TCRdb to between 2018 and 2020). Library construction relied on the immunoSEQ multiplex PCR assay. The entire isolated RNA was reverse transcribed using the High Capacity cDNA Reverse Transcription Kit, and thus expressed TCRB transcripts were sequenced. In TCRdb, the immuneACCESS table is reduced to in-frame sequences with V and J assigned. These tables do not hold every clone; where another copy was compared, an unresolved V gene accounts for under half, and the others remain unexplained. The sample records 250,000 to 300,000 clones, 8% of which are singletons. The ten most abundant clones make up 1% of the sample. Sequencing was carried out using central memory CD4+ T cells from blood. The receptors originated from a woman between 18 and 29 years old in good health.

The table lists this clone with a few counts. V is TRBV18 and J is TRBJ1-1; 8 positions agree with TRBD1. V dropped 5 bases and J dropped 1; count of bases not matched to a gene: 6. This CDR3 contains 15 residues. The V gene's germline CDR1 is KGHSH and CDR2 LQKENI. CDR3 in DNA: TGTGCCAGCTCATTCGGGACAGGTTCGAACACTGAAGCTTTCTTT. Translated: CASSFGTGSNTEAFF. The variable domain in full, completed from reference TRBV18 and TRBJ1-1, reads NAGVMQNPRHLVRRRGQEARLRCSPMKGHSHVYWYRQLPEEGLKFMVYLQKENIIDESGMPKERFSAEFPKEGPSILRIQQVVRGDSAAYFCASSFGTGSNTEAFFGQGTRLTVV.

Concerning this clone: Other DNA sequences in the sample encode the same CDR3. This sequence joins TRBV9 and TRBJ2-3; 9 nucleotides agree with TRBD2. V trimming: 3 bases; J trimming: 1 base; junction bases outside the gene matches: 3. This CDR3 is 15 amino acids long. The germline V gene has CDR1 SGDLS and CDR2 YYNGEE. The CDR3 here is CASSALAGGTDTQYF. Written as DNA, the CDR3 is TGTGCCAGCAGCGCATTAGCGGGGGGCACAGATACGCAGTATTTT.

This clone occurred a few times. The chain recombines TRBV4-1 with TRBJ2-2; TRBD1 agrees at 7 bases. CDR3 length: 15 amino acids. Germline trimming cut 3 bases from V and 2 bases from J; bases unmatched to any gene: 3. The germline gives CDR1 MGHRA, CDR2 YSYEKL. CDR3 sequence reads: CASSQGQKNTGELFF. The CDR3 DNA reads TGCGCCAGCAGCCAGGGACAGAAAAACACCGGGGAGCTGTTTTTT.

The chain is built from TRBV19 and TRBJ2-6; TRBD1 is a possible D gene (6 bases). Germline V lookup: CDR1 LNHDA, CDR2 SQIVND (reference sequence). CDR3 length: 17 residues. V shed 7 bases and J shed 4 bases, with 20 bases lying between them. This CDR3 reads CASNPGQFGPGANVLTF. The CDR3 nucleotides are TGTGCCAGTAACCCCGGACAGTTCGGCCCCGGGGCCAACGTCCTGACTTTC.

The rearrangement joins TRBV7-2 to TRBJ2-1; 7 positions match TRBD2. The CDR3 is 15 residues long. With 5 bases clipped from V and 9 bases from J, the junction kept 13 bases outside the gene matches. Germline V gene sequence: CDR1 SGHTA, CDR2 FQGNSA. CDR3 residues: CASSRAMAGESEQFF. CDR3 in DNA: TGTGCCAGCAGCCGGGCCATGGCGGGAGAGAGTGAGCAGTTCTTC.

The chain has TRBV29-1 and TRBJ2-3; 7 bases fit TRBD1. Trimming took 6 bases from V and 0 from J; bases not matched to a gene: 6. The CDR3 totals 14 residues. CDR1 and CDR2 (germline): SQVTM, ANQGSEA. In nucleotides, the CDR3 is TGCAGCGTGACCGGGACAGCTAGCACAGATACGCAGTATTTT. Protein product: CSVTGTASTDTQYF.

The gene calls are TRBV5-6 and TRBJ1-1; 9 nucleotides agree with TRBD1. With V trimmed by 4 bases and J by 3 bases, 4 bases remained unmatched. This CDR3 region has 14 residues. Germline V gene lookup returns CDR1 SGHDT and CDR2 YYEEEE. The CDR3 reads CASSRRDRDTEAFF. CDR3 nucleotide sequence: TGTGCCAGCAGCAGGCGGGACAGGGACACTGAAGCTTTCTTT.

The rearrangement links TRBV18 to TRBJ1-3, with a tentative D call TRBD1 (6 bases). This CDR3 is built from 16 residues. Trimming removed 0 bases at V and 0 bases at J, with 9 bases between. Germline values: CDR1 KGHSH, CDR2 LQKENI. CDR3 region: CASSPPSGASGNTIYF. CDR3 bases: TGTGCCAGCTCACCACCGTCAGGGGCCTCTGGAAACACCATATATTTT.

CDR3 nucleotides: TGTGCCAGCAGCCTCGGGTATAATCAGCCCCAGCATTTT. It specifies CASSLGYNQPQHF. The chain employs TRBV7-9 and TRBJ1-5; D ambiguous. V was clipped by 5 bases and J by 4 bases, with 9 bases between them. Germline lookup yields CDR1 SEHNR and CDR2 FQNEAQ (reference sequence). The CDR3 is 13 amino acids. Variable domain in full (rest from reference TRBV7-9 and TRBJ1-5): DTGVSQNPRHKITKRGQNVTFRCDPISEHNRLYWYRQTLGQGPEFLTYFQNEAQLEKSRLLSDRFSAERPKGSFSTLEIQRTEQGDSAMYLCASSLGYNQPQHFGDGTRLSIL.

This clone was detected a few times. Because the CDR3's place on the DNA is in doubt, the DNA is left out and the CDR3 is given as listed by TCRdb. V usage is TRBV4-3 and J usage is TRBJ2-7; the D call of TRBD2 is as the table states it, not checked on the DNA. From germline, CDR1 is LGHNA and CDR2 YSLEER. The CDR3 spans 17 residues, counting both ends. This chain's CDR3 is CASSQVGAGTSGTMLYF.

This sequence joins TRBV9 and TRBJ2-7; 9 bases are a match to TRBD1. Unmatched junction bases numbered 10, after V lost 3 bases and J lost 6 bases. Germline CDR1 and CDR2: SGDLS and YYNGEE. This CDR3 has 15 amino acids. The CDR3 is CASSAEPGQGTEQYF. The DNA of the CDR3 is TGTGCCAGCAGCGCAGAACCGGGACAGGGTACCGAGCAGTACTTC.

This clone has ten or more counts. This chain connects TRBV5-5 to TRBJ2-1; D remains ambiguous. V was shortened by 2 bases and J by 5 bases, with 5 bases between the two germline ends. This CDR3 has 12 residues. Germline assignment: CDR1 SGHKS and CDR2 YYEKEE (reference sequence). CDR3 amino acids: CASSFLDNEQFF. The CDR3 DNA reads TGTGCCAGCAGCTTTTTGGACAATGAGCAGTTCTTC.

The V call is TRBV14, the J call TRBJ2-7, with D possibly matching TRBD1 (7 bases). Trimming shortened V by 1 base and J by 5 bases, and 18 bases separated the two germline ends. Germline loops: CDR1 SGHDN, CDR2 FVKESK. The CDR3 totals 16 residues. CDR3 bases: TGTGCCAGCAGCCAAGGTCCATTCCCAGGGGGGAACGAGCAGTACGTC. Its protein product is CASSQGPFPGGNEQYV.

There are a few counts of this clone. This could be a read error, since a much larger clone is one nucleotide away. The chain uses TRBV7-3 and TRBJ2-1; D remains unclear. The V gene lost 3 bases and the J gene lost 8 bases, with 5 bases spanning the gap. The CDR3 extends over 11 amino acids. The germline gives CDR1 SGHTA, CDR2 FQGTGA. The CDR3: CASSLGDEQFF. The DNA for the CDR3 is TGTGCCAGCAGCTTGGGCGATGAGCAGTTCTTC.

This clone was observed a few times. The chain joins TRBV11-2 to TRBJ1-1; TRBD1 matches 10 bases. V was pared by 6 bases and J by 10 bases, with 11 bases of the junction left unmatched. This CDR3 is 14 amino acids long. Looked up from germline, CDR1 is SGHAT and CDR2 is FQNNGV. The CDR3 is CASRPPGQGNRAFF. Written as DNA, the CDR3 is TGTGCCAGCAGACCTCCGGGACAGGGGAATCGAGCTTTCTTT.

This clone was counted only a few times. The genes are TRBV7-2 and TRBJ2-3; D not resolved. V lost 4 bases to trimming and J lost 0 bases, with 8 bases between them. The CDR3 extends over 14 amino acids. Per the germline V gene, CDR1 is SGHTA and CDR2 is FQGNSA. The CDR3 loop is CASSSYASTDTQYF. As DNA, the CDR3 is TGTGCCAGCAGCTCGTACGCAAGCACAGATACGCAGTATTTT.

In regard to this clone: The sample holds other DNA sequences that translate to the same CDR3. This chain links TRBV29-1 with TRBJ2-1; D is undetermined. V lost 3 bases and J 0 bases, leaving 9 bases between the germline ends. Germline assignment: CDR1 SQVTM and CDR2 ANQGSEA. This CDR3 is 14 amino acids long. The CDR3 DNA follows: TGCAGCGTTGATGGCTCTAGCTCCTACAATGAGCAGTTCTTC. Translation: CSVDGSSSYNEQFF.

This clone appeared a few times. CDR3 sequence: CASSARTPSYNSPLHF. The DNA for the CDR3 is TGTGCCAGCAGCGCTAGAACCCCCTCCTATAATTCACCCCTCCACTTT. This chain connects TRBV7-2 to TRBJ1-6; D is unresolved. Trimming stripped 5 bases from V and 0 bases from J, with 11 bases between. The CDR3 runs to 16 residues. Germline CDR1 SGHTA, CDR2 FQGNSA.

The gene calls are TRBV7-2 and TRBJ2-2, with D possibly being TRBD1 or TRBD2 (5 bases each). The V gene's germline CDR1 is SGHTA and CDR2 FQGNSA. Trimming cost V 4 bases and J 6 bases, with 21 bases left between them. This CDR3 has 17 amino acids. CDR3 nucleotides: TGTGCCAGCAGCTCGATAGGTTCAGGGAGTTACGCCGGGGAGCTGTTTTTT. It yields the protein CASSSIGSGSYAGELFF.

The chain couples TRBV2 to TRBJ1-2; the D gene is possibly TRBD1 (6 bases). With 6 bases removed from V and 5 bases from J, the gap between germline ends came to 22 bases. This CDR3 contains 16 residues. Germline V gene sequence: CDR1 SNHLY, CDR2 FYNNEI. This chain's CDR3 is CASSVRTASMGYGYTF. The CDR3 DNA is TGTGCCAGCAGCGTTCGGACAGCATCAATGGGGTATGGCTACACCTTC.

Only a few counts were recorded for this clone. The rearrangement joins TRBV7-9 to TRBJ2-6; no definite D call. Trimming left V 7 bases short and J 1 base short, with 11 bases between. Germline V gene data show CDR1 as SEHNR and CDR2 as FQNEAQ (reference sequence). The CDR3 runs 15 residues. The CDR3 DNA follows: TGTGCCAGCAAGAAGCCAGCGTCTGGGGCCAACGTCCTGACTTTC. Protein: CASKKPASGANVLTF.

This clone was counted between two and nine times. The chain uses TRBV29-1 and TRBJ2-7; D is perhaps TRBD1 (5 bases). Germline V gene lookup returns CDR1 SQVTM and CDR2 ANQGSEA. Between the trimmed V and J ends, which lost 4 bases and 2 bases, there was a span of 12 bases. The CDR3 runs 13 residues. The DNA for the CDR3 is TGCAGCGTTGTACAGGTTTGTACCTACGAGCAGTACGTC. Protein product: CSVVQVCTYEQYV.